This is a list of T cell receptor beta chains from one sample in a study of CD8 T cells in Susac syndrome. A single record per CDR3 protein comes from TCRdb applying MiXCR to the immunoSEQ multiplex PCR reads. The profile shows about 200,000 distinct CDR3 sequences, 90% to 97% of them singletons. The sequenced sample was CD4+ T cells from PBMCs. These receptors all come from a human donor with multiple sclerosis. Each CDR3 is given with its conserved first and last residue. A D gene is named only where the DNA matches it firmly. The size of a clone is reported for some rows only, either as once, few or many, or as a class for expanded clones.

clone_size j_call d_call v_call cdr3_length cdr3_aa cdr3_nt
- TRBJ2-7 TRBD2 TRBV12-3/TRBV12-4 15 CASTLGGLAGYEQYF TGTGCCAGCACCCTGGGGGGACTAGCGGGTTACGAGCAGTACTTC
- TRBJ1-4 TRBD1 TRBV7-9 15 CASQLPGTANEKLFF TGTGCCAGTCAACTTCCCGGGACAGCTAATGAAAAACTGTTTTTT
- TRBJ1-1 TRBD1 TRBV29-1 16 CSVGYQRTGAVTEAFF TGCAGCGTTGGTTATCAGAGGACAGGGGCGGTCACTGAAGCTTTCTTT
- TRBJ1-1 - TRBV7-9 13 CASSLDSRDEAFF TGTGCCAGCAGCTTAGATTCCAGAGATGAAGCTTTCTTT
- TRBJ2-2 - TRBV7-9 14 CASSFDSLTGELFF TGTGCCAGCAGCTTCGACAGCCTCACCGGGGAGCTGTTTTTT
- TRBJ2-7 - TRBV12-3/TRBV12-4 12 CASSVETYEQYF TGTGCCAGCAGTGTAGAAACCTACGAGCAGTACTTC
- TRBJ2-7 - TRBV7-2 16 CASSLGPSSGSYEQYF TGTGCCAGCAGCTTAGGGCCATCGTCAGGTTCCTACGAGCAGTACTTC
- TRBJ1-4 TRBD1 TRBV30 16 CAWSVGTGGGNEKLFF TGTGCCTGGAGTGTCGGGACAGGGGGAGGGAATGAAAAACTGTTTTTT
- TRBJ1-2 TRBD1 TRBV28 13 CASSPDRVYGYTF TGTGCCAGCAGTCCGGACAGGGTCTATGGCTACACCTTC
- TRBJ2-7 - TRBV5-1 13 CASSPRVTYEQYF TGCGCCAGCAGCCCGCGGGTGACCTACGAGCAGTACTTC
- TRBJ1-2 - TRBV5-6 14 CASSLAGGGYGYTF TGTGCCAGCAGCTTGGCGGGAGGGGGCTATGGCTACACCTTC
- TRBJ1-3 - TRBV12-3/TRBV12-4 13 CASSSLQGNTIYF TGTGCCAGCAGCTCTTTACAGGGAAACACCATATATTTT
few TRBJ2-7 - TRBV4-3 15 CASSQDLAQAYEQYF TGCGCCAGCAGCCAAGATCTGGCACAGGCCTACGAGCAGTACTTC
- TRBJ2-5 - TRBV7-2 16 CASSLIGRDIQETQYF TGTGCCAGCAGCTTAATCGGCCGGGACATCCAAGAGACCCAGTACTTC
- TRBJ2-1 - TRBV7-9 13 CASSFNRHNEQFF TGTGCCAGCAGCTTTAACCGTCACAATGAGCAGTTCTTC
- TRBJ1-5 - TRBV6-7 17 CASLSGTVGSRNQPQHF TGTGCCAGCCTCTCCGGGACTGTCGGTAGCCGCAATCAGCCCCAGCATTTT
- TRBJ2-4 TRBD1 TRBV29-1 14 CSVTGDRAKNIQYF TGCAGCGTCACAGGGGATAGAGCCAAAAACATTCAGTACTTC
few TRBJ2-5 - TRBV6-2/TRBV6-3 11 CASSYGETQYF TGTGCCAGCAGTTACGGGGAGACCCAGTACTTC
- TRBJ2-1 - TRBV5-1 14 CASSLEGVGNEQFF TGCGCCAGCAGCTTGGAGGGGGTGGGCAATGAGCAGTTCTTC
- TRBJ2-3 TRBD2 TRBV9 13 CASSVAGGDTQYF TGTGCCAGCAGCGTAGCGGGGGGAGATACGCAGTATTTT
- TRBJ2-1 TRBD1 TRBV11-1 16 CASSLREGQGWNEQFF TGTGCCAGCAGCCTCAGGGAGGGACAGGGGTGGAATGAGCAGTTCTTC
- TRBJ2-3 - TRBV20-1 10 CSASSGTQYF TGCAGTGCTAGTTCCGGTACGCAGTATTTT
- TRBJ2-2 TRBD1 TRBV4-1 17 CASSHGTRQGDTGELFF TGCGCCAGCAGCCATGGAACACGACAGGGTGACACCGGGGAGCTGTTTTTT
- TRBJ1-5 - TRBV15 15 CATSRGQVRNQPQHF TGTGCCACCAGCAGAGGACAGGTGAGGAATCAGCCCCAGCATTTT
- TRBJ1-1 - TRBV30 11 CAWSVRGAAFF TGTGCCTGGAGTGTACGGGGCGCCGCTTTCTTT
- TRBJ2-5 - TRBV10-3 14 CAISESWRRETQYF TGTGCCATCAGTGAGTCGTGGCGCCGGGAGACCCAGTACTTC
- TRBJ1-3 - TRBV15 15 CATSTQGSTGNTIYF TGTGCCACCAGCACACAGGGATCGACTGGAAACACCATATATTTT
- TRBJ2-7 - TRBV5-6 14 CASGRAGTSYEQYF TGTGCCAGCGGAAGGGCAGGGACCTCCTACGAGCAGTACTTC
once TRBJ1-2 - TRBV27 14 CASSFSQLNYGYTF TGTGCCAGCAGTTTTAGTCAGCTTAACTATGGCTACACCTTC
once TRBJ2-6 - TRBV24-1 15 CATSDPGPGANVLTF TGTGCCACCAGTGATCCCGGACCTGGGGCCAACGTCCTGACTTTC
- TRBJ2-3 TRBD2 TRBV20-1 13 CSARFLAEDTQYF TGCAGTGCTAGGTTTCTAGCGGAAGATACGCAGTATTTT
- TRBJ2-5 - TRBV9 14 CASSRRDYQETQYF TGTGCCAGCAGCCGAAGGGACTACCAAGAGACCCAGTACTTC
- TRBJ2-1 - TRBV18 16 CASSPRLGARASEQFF TGTGCCAGCTCACCACGGCTGGGAGCCCGAGCTAGCGAGCAGTTCTTC